This TCR beta chain was retrieved from a study of Ad26.COV2.S vaccination and SARS-CoV-2 variants. The treatment here: 15 to 20 received Ad26.COV2.S at low or high dose, single or two shots; 5 received placebo; per-sample allocation not given. Specimen acquisition occurred on day 63 following the initial vaccine or placebo injection. An Ad26 vector expressing Wuhan-strain SARS-CoV-2 spike constituted the vaccine. TCRdb's copy holds only in-frame clones and misses some; the assay was immunoSEQ multiplex PCR. The sample carries fewer than 600,000 clones, roughly nine tenths recorded once. V dropped 7 bases and J dropped 10 bases, with 11 bases sitting between them. Germline-derived CDR1 and CDR2 are MNHEY and SMNVEV (reference sequence). The CDR3 is made up of 12 amino acids.

The chain recombines TRBV27 with TRBJ1-6, with D perhaps TRBD1 (5 bases). The source was peripheral blood, collected in a trial of Ad26.COV2.S vaccine versus placebo. The receptor was derived from a person between 18 and 65 years old who received the Ad26.COV2.S COVID-19 vaccine or a placebo. CDR3 region: CASTGGGSPLHF. For the CDR3, the DNA is TGTGCCAGCACGGGTGGGGGGTCACCCCTCCACTTT.